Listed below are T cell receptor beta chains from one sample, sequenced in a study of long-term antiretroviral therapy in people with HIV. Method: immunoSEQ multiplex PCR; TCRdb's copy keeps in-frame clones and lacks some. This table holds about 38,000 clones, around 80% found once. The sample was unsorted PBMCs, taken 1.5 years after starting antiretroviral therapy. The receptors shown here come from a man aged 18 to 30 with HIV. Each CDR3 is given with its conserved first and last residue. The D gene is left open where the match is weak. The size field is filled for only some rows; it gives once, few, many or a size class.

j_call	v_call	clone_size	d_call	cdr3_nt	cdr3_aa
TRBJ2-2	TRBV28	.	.	TGTGCCAGCAGTTCGAACACCGGGGAGCTGTTTTTT	CASSSNTGELFF
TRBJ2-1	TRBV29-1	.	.	TGCAGCGTTGAAAAGGGGAATGAGCAGTTCTTC	CSVEKGNEQFF
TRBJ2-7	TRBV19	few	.	TGTGCCAGTAGTATAGATGGCTCACCTACCTACGAGCAGTACTTC	CASSIDGSPTYEQYF
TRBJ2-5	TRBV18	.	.	TGTGCCAGCTCGACCGGGAATCCGGAGACCCAGTACTTC	CASSTGNPETQYF
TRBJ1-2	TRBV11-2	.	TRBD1	TGTGCCAGCAGCTCCATCACAGGGGTCTACACCTTC	CASSSITGVYTF
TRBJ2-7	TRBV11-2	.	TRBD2	TGTGCCAGCAGCACATCCCCCCGGACTAGCGCAGCCTACGAGCAGTACTTC	CASSTSPRTSAAYEQYF
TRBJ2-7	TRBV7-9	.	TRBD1	TGTGCCAGCAGCTTTAGGACAGGGAGGTCCTACGAGCAGTACTTC	CASSFRTGRSYEQYF
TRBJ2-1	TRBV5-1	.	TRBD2	TGCGCCAGCAGCCCAAGGACTAGCGGGCCCCCTAGCGATGAGCAGTTCTTC	CASSPRTSGPPSDEQFF
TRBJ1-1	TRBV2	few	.	TGTGCCAGCAGTTATTGGGCAGCCGACACTGAAGCTTTCTTT	CASSYWAADTEAFF
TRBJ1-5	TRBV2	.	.	TGTGCCAGCAGTGTTGGGGGGCCCCCTAATCAGCCCCAGCATTTT	CASSVGGPPNQPQHF
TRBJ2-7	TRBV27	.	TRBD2	TGTGCCAGCAGTTTATCGACTAGCGGGAGTGGGTACGAGCAGTACTTC	CASSLSTSGSGYEQYF
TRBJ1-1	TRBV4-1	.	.	TGCGCCAGCAGCCATTCGGAGGGGCAGGACACTGAAGCTTTCTTT	CASSHSEGQDTEAFF
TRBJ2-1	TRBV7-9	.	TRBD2	TGTGCCAGCAGCTTAGTGACGGGAGGGTCAGTGGGAAATGAGCAGTTCTTC	CASSLVTGGSVGNEQFF
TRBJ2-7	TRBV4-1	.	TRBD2	TGCGCCAGCAGCGAGGGCTACCCGGGGGGCTACGAGCAGTACTTC	CASSEGYPGGYEQYF
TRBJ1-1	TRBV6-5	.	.	TGTGCCAGCAGTTACTCCACGAACACTGAAGCTTTCTTT	CASSYSTNTEAFF
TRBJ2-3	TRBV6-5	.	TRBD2	TGTGCCAGCATTTCTAGCGGAAGCACAGATACGCAGTATTTT	CASISSGSTDTQYF
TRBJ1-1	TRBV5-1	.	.	TGCGCCAGCAGGGGAGCAGGGGCCTTGAACACTGAAGCTTTCTTT	CASRGAGALNTEAFF
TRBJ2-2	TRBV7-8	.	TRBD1	TGTGCCAGCAGCACCCTCAGGGGGACCACCGGGGAGCTGTTTTTT	CASSTLRGTTGELFF
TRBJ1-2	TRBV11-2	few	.	TGTGCCAGCAGCCTAGGGGATGTGGGGTATGGCTACACCTTC	CASSLGDVGYGYTF
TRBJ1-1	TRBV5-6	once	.	TGTGCCAGCAGCCCCCCCGCGGCGTATGAAGCTTTCTTT	CASSPPAAYEAFF
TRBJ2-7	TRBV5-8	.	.	TGTGCCAGCAGCCGGACGGGGACGGTCTCCTACGAGCAGTACTTC	CASSRTGTVSYEQYF
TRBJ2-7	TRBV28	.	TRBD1	TGTGCCACCACCCGCCCGGGACAGCCCTTCTACGAGCAGTACTTC	CATTRPGQPFYEQYF
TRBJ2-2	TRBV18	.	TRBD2	TGTGCCAGCGGACTAGCGGCGAACACCGGGGAGCTGTTTTTT	CASGLAANTGELFF
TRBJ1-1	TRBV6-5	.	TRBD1	TGTGCCAGCAGCTACAGGGGACAGCCGAACACTGAAGCTTTCTTT	CASSYRGQPNTEAFF
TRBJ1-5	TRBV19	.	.	TGTGCCAGTAGCCCGGTGGGGGTTCGCAATCAGCCCCAGCATTTT	CASSPVGVRNQPQHF
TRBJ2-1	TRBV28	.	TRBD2	TGTGCCAGCAGCTCACTAGCGGGAGGTTCCTACAATGAGCAGTTCTTC	CASSSLAGGSYNEQFF